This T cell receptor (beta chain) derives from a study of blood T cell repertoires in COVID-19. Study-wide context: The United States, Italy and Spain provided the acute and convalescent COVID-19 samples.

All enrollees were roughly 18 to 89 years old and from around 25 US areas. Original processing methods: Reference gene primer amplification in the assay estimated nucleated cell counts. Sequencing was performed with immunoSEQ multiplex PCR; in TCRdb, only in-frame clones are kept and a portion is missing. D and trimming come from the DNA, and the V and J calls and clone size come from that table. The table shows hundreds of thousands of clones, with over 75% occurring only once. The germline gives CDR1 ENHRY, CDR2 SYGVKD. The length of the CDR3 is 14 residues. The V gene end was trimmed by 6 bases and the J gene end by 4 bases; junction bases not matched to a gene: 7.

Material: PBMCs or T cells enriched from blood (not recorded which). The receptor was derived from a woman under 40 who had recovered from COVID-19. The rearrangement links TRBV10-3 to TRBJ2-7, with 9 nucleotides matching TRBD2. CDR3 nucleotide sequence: TGTGCCATCAGCCCGGGACTAGCAGGGTACGAGCAGTACTTC. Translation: CAISPGLAGYEQYF.